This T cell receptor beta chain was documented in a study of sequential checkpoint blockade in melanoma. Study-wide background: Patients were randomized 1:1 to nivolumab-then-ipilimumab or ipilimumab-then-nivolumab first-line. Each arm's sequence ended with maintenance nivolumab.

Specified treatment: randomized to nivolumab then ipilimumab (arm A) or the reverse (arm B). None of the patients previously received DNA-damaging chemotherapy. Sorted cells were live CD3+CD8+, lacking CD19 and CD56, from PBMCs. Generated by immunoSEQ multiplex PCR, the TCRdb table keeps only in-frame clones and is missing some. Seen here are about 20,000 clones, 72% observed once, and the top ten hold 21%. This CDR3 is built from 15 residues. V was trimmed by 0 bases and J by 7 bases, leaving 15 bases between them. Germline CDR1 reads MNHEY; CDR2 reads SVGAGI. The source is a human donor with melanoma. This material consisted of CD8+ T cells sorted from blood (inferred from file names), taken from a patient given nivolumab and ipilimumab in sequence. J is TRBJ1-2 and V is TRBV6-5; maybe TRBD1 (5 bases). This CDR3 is CASSYSIARDSGYTF. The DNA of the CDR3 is TGTGCCAGCAGTTACTCGATAGCCAGGGACTCTGGCTACACCTTC.